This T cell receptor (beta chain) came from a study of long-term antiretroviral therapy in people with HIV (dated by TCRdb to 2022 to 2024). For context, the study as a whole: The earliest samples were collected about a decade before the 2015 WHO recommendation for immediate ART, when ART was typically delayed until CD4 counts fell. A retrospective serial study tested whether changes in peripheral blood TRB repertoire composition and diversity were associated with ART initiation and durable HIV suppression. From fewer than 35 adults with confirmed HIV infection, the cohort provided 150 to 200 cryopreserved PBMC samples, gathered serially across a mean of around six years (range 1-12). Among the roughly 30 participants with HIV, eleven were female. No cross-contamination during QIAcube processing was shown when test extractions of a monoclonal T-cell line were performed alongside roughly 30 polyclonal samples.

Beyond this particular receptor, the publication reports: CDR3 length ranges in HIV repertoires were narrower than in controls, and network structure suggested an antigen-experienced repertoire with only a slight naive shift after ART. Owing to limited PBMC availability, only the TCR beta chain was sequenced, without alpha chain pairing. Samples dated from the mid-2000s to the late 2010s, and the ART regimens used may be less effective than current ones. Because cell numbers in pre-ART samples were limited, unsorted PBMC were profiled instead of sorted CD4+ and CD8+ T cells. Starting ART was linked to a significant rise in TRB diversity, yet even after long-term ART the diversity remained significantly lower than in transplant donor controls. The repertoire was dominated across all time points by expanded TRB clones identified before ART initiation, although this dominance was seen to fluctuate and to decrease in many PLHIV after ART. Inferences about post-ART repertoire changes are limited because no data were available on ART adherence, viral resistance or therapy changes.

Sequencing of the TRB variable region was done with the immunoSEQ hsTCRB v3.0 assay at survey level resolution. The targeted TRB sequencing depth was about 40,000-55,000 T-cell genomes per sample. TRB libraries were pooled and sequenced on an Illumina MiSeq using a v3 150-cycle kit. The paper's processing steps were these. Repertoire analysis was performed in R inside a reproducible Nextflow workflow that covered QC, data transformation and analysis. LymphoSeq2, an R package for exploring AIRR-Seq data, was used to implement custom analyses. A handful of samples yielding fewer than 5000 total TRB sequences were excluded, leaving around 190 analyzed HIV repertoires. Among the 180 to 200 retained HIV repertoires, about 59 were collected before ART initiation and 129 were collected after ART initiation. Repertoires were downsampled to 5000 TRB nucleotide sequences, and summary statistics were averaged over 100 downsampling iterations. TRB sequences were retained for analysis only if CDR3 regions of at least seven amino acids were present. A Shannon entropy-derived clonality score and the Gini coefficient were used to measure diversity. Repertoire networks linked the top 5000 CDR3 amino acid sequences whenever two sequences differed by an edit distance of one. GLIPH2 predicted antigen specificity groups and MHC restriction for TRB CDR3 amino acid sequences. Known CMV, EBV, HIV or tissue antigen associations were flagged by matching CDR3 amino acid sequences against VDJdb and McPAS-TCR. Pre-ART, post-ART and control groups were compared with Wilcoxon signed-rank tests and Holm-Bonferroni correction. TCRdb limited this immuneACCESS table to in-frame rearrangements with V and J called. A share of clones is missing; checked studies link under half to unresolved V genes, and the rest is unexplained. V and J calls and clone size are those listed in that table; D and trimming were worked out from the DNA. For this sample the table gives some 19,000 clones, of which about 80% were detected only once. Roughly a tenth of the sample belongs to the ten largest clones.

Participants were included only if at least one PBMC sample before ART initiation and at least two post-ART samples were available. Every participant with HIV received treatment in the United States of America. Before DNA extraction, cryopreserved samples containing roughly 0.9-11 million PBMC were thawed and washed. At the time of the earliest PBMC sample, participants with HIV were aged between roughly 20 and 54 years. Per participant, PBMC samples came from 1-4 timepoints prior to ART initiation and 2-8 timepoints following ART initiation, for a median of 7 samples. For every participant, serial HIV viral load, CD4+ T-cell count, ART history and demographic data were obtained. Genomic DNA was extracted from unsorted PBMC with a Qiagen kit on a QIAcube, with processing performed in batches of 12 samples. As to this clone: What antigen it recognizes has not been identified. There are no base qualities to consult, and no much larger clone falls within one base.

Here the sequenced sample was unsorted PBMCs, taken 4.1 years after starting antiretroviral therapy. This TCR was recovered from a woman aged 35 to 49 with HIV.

In nucleotides, the sequence is TGTGCCAGCAGTTCGACAGGGGGCTTCGACACTGAAGCTTTCTTT. Translated, it gives CASSSTGGFDTEAFF. The sequence is built from TRBV6-5 and TRBJ1-1, with TRBD1 identical over 10 junction bases. The CDR3 measures 15 amino acids from cysteine to phenylalanine. The CDR3 DNA has 45 bases and is translated from base 1. Trimming removed 4 bases from V and 3 bases from J; the gene matches leave 5 bases unexplained. CDR1 and CDR2 were assigned from the germline V gene as MNHEY and SVGAGI.